Below are 20 T cell receptor beta chains sequenced from a single sample in a study of cytomegalovirus exposure and HLA in healthy donors. Profiled with immunoSEQ multiplex PCR; TCRdb holds only in-frame clones, not every one. This repertoire shows under 140,000 clones, roughly 88% found once; its top ten account for about 1.5%. The sequenced sample was PBMCs. The receptors here all came from a woman aged 25 to 39 in good health and CMV-seropositive.

The rearrangement links TRBV2 to TRBJ1-1; 7 bases fit TRBD1. CDR3 length: 17 residues. Germline V gene data show CDR1 as SNHLY and CDR2 as FYNNEI. V was pared by 2 bases and J by 4 bases, with 13 bases of the junction left unmatched. As DNA, the CDR3 is TGTGCCAGCAGTGAACTAAGAACGACAGGGTTTAGCACTGAAGCTTTCTTT. This gives the protein CASSELRTTGFSTEAFF.

The chain joins TRBV11-2 to TRBJ1-1; 7 nucleotides align to TRBD1. In germline, CDR1 is SGHAT, CDR2 FQNNGV. There are 17 residues in the CDR3. The trim removed 5 bases at V and 4 bases at J, leaving 16 bases unmatched. The CDR3 DNA follows: TGTGCCAGCAGCCCACGGGGCAGGGGGAAGGCGGCCACTGAAGCTTTCTTT. Translation: CASSPRGRGKAATEAFF. The full variable domain, completed using reference TRBV11-2 and TRBJ1-1, is EAGVAQSPRYKIIEKRQSVAFWCNPISGHATLYWYQQILGQGPKLLIQFQNNGVVDDSQLPKDRFSAERLKGVDSTLKIQPAKLEDSAVYLCASSPRGRGKAATEAFFGQGTRLTVV.

The gene calls are TRBV19 and TRBJ1-1; no reliable D call. Germline assignment: CDR1 LNHDA and CDR2 SQIVND (reference sequence). Trimming left V 6 bases short and J 0 bases short, with 11 bases between. CDR3 length equals 14 residues. DNA of the CDR3: TGTGCCAGTAGGACTTCGGGGATGAACACTGAAGCTTTCTTT. Translating gives CASRTSGMNTEAFF.

This rearrangement joins TRBV27 to TRBJ2-7; 9 nucleotides match TRBD1. The germline CDR1 and CDR2 sequences are MNHEY and SMNVEV (reference sequence). V gave up 8 bases and J gave up 5 bases; unmatched junction bases: 7. The CDR3 has 13 amino acids. CDR3 protein: CASGRDRVDEQYF. CDR3 nucleotides: TGTGCCAGCGGCCGGGACAGGGTCGACGAGCAGTACTTC.

This chain's CDR3 is CASSRTGTNYGYTF. The CDR3 nucleotides are TGTGCCAGCTCCCGGACAGGGACTAACTATGGCTACACCTTC. This chain uses TRBV18 with TRBJ1-2, with 8 bases lining up with TRBD1. The length of the CDR3 is 14 residues. V lost 6 bases, J lost 0 bases, and 3 bases stayed unmatched. Per germline, CDR1 KGHSH and CDR2 LQKENI. The full variable domain, completed using reference TRBV18 and TRBJ1-2, is NAGVMQNPRHLVRRRGQEARLRCSPMKGHSHVYWYRQLPEEGLKFMVYLQKENIIDESGMPKERFSAEFPKEGPSILRIQQVVRGDSAAYFCASSRTGTNYGYTFGSGTRLTVV.

The J gene is TRBJ1-1, the V gene TRBV5-4; no definite D call. The CDR3 totals 15 residues. Trimming shortened V by 1 base and J by 0 bases, and 10 bases separated the two germline ends. The V gene's germline CDR1 is SGHNT and CDR2 YYREEE (reference sequence). The CDR3 is CASSLSAGLNTEAFF. CDR3 DNA sequence: TGTGCCAGCAGCTTGTCCGCAGGTTTGAACACTGAAGCTTTCTTT.

This chain uses TRBV2 with TRBJ1-2; TRBD1 aligns across 8 bases. V shed 5 bases and J 4 bases; nucleotides not matched to a gene: 6. Germline V gives CDR1 SNHLY, CDR2 FYNNEI. This CDR3 region has 14 residues. DNA for the CDR3: TGTGCCAGCAGTTCAGGGGGCTGGGGCTATGGCTACACCTTC. Encoded protein: CASSSGGWGYGYTF.

The chain employs TRBV14 and TRBJ2-7; 8 bases map to TRBD1. CDR1 SGHDN and CDR2 FVKESK come from the germline V gene. V lost 6 bases to trimming and J lost 2 bases; unmatched junction nucleotides: 3. This CDR3 region has 13 residues. The DNA of the CDR3 is TGTGCCAGCAGTGTACAGGGGGCCTACGAGCAGTACTTC. This encodes CASSVQGAYEQYF.

The chain recombines TRBV11-2 with TRBJ2-1, with 10 bases that match TRBD2. The CDR3 consists of 15 residues. From germline, CDR1 is SGHAT and CDR2 FQNNGV. J was trimmed by 4 bases and V by 1 base; bases with no gene match: 1. CDR3 DNA sequence: TGTGCCAGCAGCTTAGTAGCGGGAGGTTACAATGAGCAGTTCTTC. It translates to CASSLVAGGYNEQFF.

Here the CDR3 reads CAISEGGAERGEKLFF. CDR3 in DNA: TGTGCCATCAGTGAGGGGGGGGCAGAGAGAGGTGAAAAACTGTTTTTT. J is TRBJ1-4 and V is TRBV10-3; a possible D gene is TRBD1 (6 bases). This CDR3 is built from 16 residues. With 2 bases removed from V and 7 bases from J, the gap between germline ends came to 17 bases. From germline, CDR1 is ENHRY and CDR2 SYGVKD.

The gene calls are TRBV5-1 and TRBJ1-3; D is unclear. CDR1 is SGHRS and CDR2 is YFSETQ in the germline V gene. V was pared by 2 bases and J by 0 bases, with 12 bases between. The CDR3 sequence is 16 residues long. The CDR3 region has the DNA TGCGCCAGCAGCTTTCGGGAGTCCTACTCTGGAAACACCATATATTTT. It yields the protein CASSFRESYSGNTIYF.

The CDR3 DNA is TGCGCCAGCAGCGAGGGGACAGCCCCATCCGGGTGGGATGAGCAGTTCTTC. This codes for CASSEGTAPSGWDEQFF. This rearrangement joins TRBV5-1 to TRBJ2-1; 7 bases line up with TRBD1. Unmatched junction bases numbered 18, after V lost 4 bases and J lost 8 bases. The CDR3 contains 17 residues. Germline values: CDR1 SGHRS, CDR2 YFSETQ.

The gene calls are TRBV28 and TRBJ1-5; 8 bases fit TRBD1. CDR1 MDHEN and CDR2 SYDVKM come from the germline V gene. This CDR3 region has 14 residues. V dropped 7 bases and J dropped 6; count of bases not matched to a gene: 8. For the CDR3, the DNA is TGTGCCAGCACCTCAGGACAGGGCTTTCAGCCCCAGCATTTT. Translation gives CASTSGQGFQPQHF.

V is TRBV28 and J is TRBJ2-1; D remains ambiguous. Trimming removed 4 bases at V and 3 bases at J, with 4 bases between. Germline V lookup: CDR1 MDHEN, CDR2 SYDVKM. The CDR3 runs 12 residues. The CDR3 DNA is TGTGCCAGCAGTTCCTTCTACAATGAGCAGTTCTTC. This codes for CASSSFYNEQFF.

The chain joins TRBV6-1 to TRBJ1-5; D is possibly TRBD1 (6 bases). Germline CDR1 and CDR2: MNHNS and SASEGT. V was clipped by 6 bases and J by 2 bases, with 14 bases between them. The CDR3 runs 15 residues. The DNA of the CDR3 is TGTGCCAGCAGGGGCAGGGGAGTTGGCAATCAGCCCCAGCATTTT. Translating it yields CASRGRGVGNQPQHF.

The chain couples TRBV4-2 to TRBJ1-4, with 7 nucleotides matching TRBD1. Germline CDR1 and CDR2: LGHNA and YNFKEQ. Losses at the gene ends were 0 bases for V and 5 bases for J; bases not matched to a gene: 6. CDR3 length: 16 residues. The CDR3 coding sequence is TGTGCCAGCAGCCAAGACCCCCCAGGGGGAAATGAAAAACTGTTTTTT. Amino acids: CASSQDPPGGNEKLFF.

The rearrangement joins TRBV9 to TRBJ2-7, with TRBD2 as a possible D gene (6 bases). V lost 3 bases and J lost 2, with 15 bases in between. This CDR3 spans 15 amino acids. Germline loops: CDR1 SGDLS, CDR2 YYNGEE. DNA for the CDR3: TGTGCCAGCAGCGGCTCTAGCGTCGGCCCCTACGAGCAGTACTTC. Amino acids: CASSGSSVGPYEQYF.

The chain employs TRBV7-2 and TRBJ2-7; a possible D gene is TRBD2 (5 bases). Germline V gene lookup returns CDR1 SGHTA and CDR2 FQGNSA. V was clipped by 2 bases and J by 2 bases, with 13 bases between them. There are 15 residues in the CDR3. The CDR3 region is CASSLRASTPYEQYF. The CDR3 DNA reads TGTGCCAGCAGCTTACGTGCTAGCACTCCCTACGAGCAGTACTTC. Supplemented by reference TRBV7-2 and TRBJ2-7, the full variable domain reads GAGVSQSPSNKVTEKGKDVELRCDPISGHTALYWYRQSLGQGLEFLIYFQGNSAPDKSGLPSDRFSAERTGGSVSTLTIQRTQQEDSAVYLCASSLRASTPYEQYFGPGTRLTVT.

The chain uses TRBV9 and TRBJ1-2, with D possibly being TRBD1 (6 bases). Trimming stripped 4 bases from V and 7 bases from J, with 11 bases between. CDR1 and CDR2 from the germline V gene are SGDLS and YYNGEE. The CDR3 runs to 12 residues. CDR3 nucleotide sequence: TGTGCCAGCAGCCTCAGAGGGGGTGGCTACACCTTC. The encoded protein is CASSLRGGGYTF. Complete variable domain (other parts from reference TRBV9 and TRBJ1-2): DSGVTQTPKHLITATGQRVTLRCSPRSGDLSVYWYQQSLDQGLQFLIQYYNGEERAKGNILERFSAQQFPDLHSELNLSSLELGDSALYFCASSLRGGGYTFGSGTRLTVV.

The rearrangement links TRBV9 to TRBJ1-4, with D perhaps matching TRBD1 (5 bases). Germline lookup yields CDR1 SGDLS and CDR2 YYNGEE. The CDR3 loop spans 14 amino acids. V lost 4 bases and J 7 bases, leaving 14 bases between the germline ends. The CDR3 DNA sequence: TGTGCCAGCAGCCCCAGGGTGGTCTCTGAAAAACTGTTTTTT. Its protein product is CASSPRVVSEKLFF.